Described below is a single TCR beta chain sequence and its context. These data come from a study of cytomegalovirus exposure and HLA in healthy donors. The CDR3 consists of 14 residues. The V end was cut by 6 bases, the J end by 0 bases, with 9 bases between. CDR1 is MDHEN, CDR2 SYDVKM, per germline. PCR involved 60 Vbeta and 13 Jbeta primers. The repertoire was sequenced with immunoSEQ multiplex PCR; TCRdb's copy has only in-frame clones and lacks some. This table has 100,000 to 150,000 clones, over 60% appearing once. The sequence derives from a woman in her sixties or seventies in good health and CMV-seronegative. The chain has TRBV28 and TRBJ1-3, with D hard to call. The specimen was PBMCs. CDR3 bases: TGTGCCAGCAGCGAGATCCTCTCTGGAAACACCATATATTTT. Protein sequence: CASSEILSGNTIYF.